This T cell receptor (beta chain) was identified during a study of T cells after yellow fever vaccination. This clonotype was counted many times. Its specificity is unknown. Per germline, CDR1 MNHEY and CDR2 SMNVEV (reference sequence). The CDR3 loop spans 14 amino acids. V gave up 5 bases and J gave up 0 bases, with 7 bases separating them. The study's findings and limits: Booster samples showed a return of most primary-vaccination clones (about 97% CD4, approximately 88% CD8). Within FACS-sorted repertoires, abundant clonotypes contaminating from the bulk population could be present.

MiXCR, applied by TCRdb to the 5' RACE reads, yields one record per CDR3 protein. The repertoire consists of about 320,000 distinct CDR3 sequences, with about 4.5% occurring once and the leading ten covering roughly 21%. This rearrangement joins TRBV27 to TRBJ1-4; no clear D. This receptor was identified in a man in his late teens or twenties who received the YFV17D yellow fever vaccine. The input for sequencing was PBMCs, taken 15 days after the yellow fever booster vaccination. The CDR3 DNA reads as TGTGCCAGCAGTGGGCATGCAACTAATGAAAAACTGTTTTTT. It yields the protein CASSGHATNEKLFF.